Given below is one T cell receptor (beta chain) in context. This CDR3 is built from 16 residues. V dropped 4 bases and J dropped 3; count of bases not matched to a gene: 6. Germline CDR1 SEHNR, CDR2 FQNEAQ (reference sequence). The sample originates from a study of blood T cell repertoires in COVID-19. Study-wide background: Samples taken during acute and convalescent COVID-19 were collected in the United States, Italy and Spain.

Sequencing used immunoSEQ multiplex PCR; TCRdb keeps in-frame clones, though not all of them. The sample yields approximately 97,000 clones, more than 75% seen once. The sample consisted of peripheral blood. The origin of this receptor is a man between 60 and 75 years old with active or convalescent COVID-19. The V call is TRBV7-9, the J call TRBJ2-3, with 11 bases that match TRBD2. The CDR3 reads CASSSIAGGPTDTQYF. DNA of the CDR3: TGTGCCAGCAGCTCCATAGCGGGAGGGCCTACAGATACGCAGTATTTT.